The rows below give T cell receptor beta chains drawn from one sample of a study of CD8 T cells in ankylosing spondylitis. From the 5' RACE reads, TCRdb called clonotypes with MiXCR, one entry per CDR3 protein. The table shows around 230,000 distinct CDR3 sequences, with 8% to 9.5% occurring only once. The sequenced material came from blood, either unsorted or a sorted T cell fraction (not recorded which). These receptors were taken from a male donor with ankylosing spondylitis or in good health (not recorded which). The CDR3 runs from the conserved cysteine through the conserved F or W. D genes are given only for firm matches. Clone size, where shown, is once, few, many, or a class for clones that have expanded.

-,TRBV6-2/TRBV6-3,TRBJ2-6,many,TGTGCCAGCAGTCAACCTTCTGGGGCCAACGTCCTGACTTTC,CASSQPSGANVLTF
-,TRBV7-8,TRBJ2-1,many,TGTGCCAGCAGCCCACAGGGTAACCCTACCGATGAGCAGTTCTTC,CASSPQGNPTDEQFF
TRBD2,TRBV7-3,TRBJ2-3,-,TGTGCCAGCAGCTCCAAGGGCCTAGCGGGGACTAGTTCCACAGATACGCAGTATTTT,CASSSKGLAGTSSTDTQYF
-,TRBV29-1,TRBJ1-2,many,TGCAGCGCCCTAAGAGCCTGGGGCTACACCTTC,CSALRAWGYTF
-,TRBV5-1,TRBJ1-6,many,TGCGCCAGCAGCTTAAGCGACATTGATGCGAATTCACCCCTCCACTTT,CASSLSDIDANSPLHF
-,TRBV7-9,TRBJ1-1,many,TGTGCCAGCAGCATTCGGCGGACGGAAGCTTTCTTT,CASSIRRTEAFF
TRBD1,TRBV7-2,TRBJ1-2,-,TGTGCCAGCAGCGCAGGGGGTAACTATGGCTACACCTTC,CASSAGGNYGYTF
-,TRBV4-1,TRBJ2-7,many,TGCGCCAGCAGCCAAGGAGACCTACCCGAAACCTACGAGCAGTACTTC,CASSQGDLPETYEQYF
-,TRBV27,TRBJ2-2,few,TGTGCCAGCAGTTCGTCGGTCGGGACCGGGGAGCTGTTTTTT,CASSSSVGTGELFF
TRBD2,TRBV7-6,TRBJ2-1,few,TGTGCCAGCAGCTCCTCTCCGCGGGGGTTAATGGGATCCTACAATGAGCAGTTCTTC,CASSSSPRGLMGSYNEQFF
-,TRBV12-3/TRBV12-4,TRBJ2-7,-,TGTGCCAGCTCGACTCAGGGGACCCACGAGCAGTACTTC,CASSTQGTHEQYF
-,TRBV7-2,TRBJ2-3,many,TGTGCCAGCAGCCCCTTCACAGATACGCAGTATTTT,CASSPFTDTQYF
-,TRBV20-1,TRBJ1-5,many,TGCAGTGCTAGAGACGGGGGAGGCAATCAGCCCCAGCATTTT,CSARDGGGNQPQHF